The TCR beta chain described here comes from a study of T cell clones after liver transplantation (dated by TCRdb to the late 2010s). Concerning the study at large: Samples were obtained from ITN030ST, a randomized trial in which withdrawal of immunosuppression was attempted within 2 years of liver transplantation. Donor-reactive T cell clones were identified by TCRbeta sequencing following a pre-transplant mixed lymphocyte reaction and were subsequently tracked in post-transplant blood. Third party-reactive TCRbeta sequences from pre-transplant MLRs were also identified as an antigen-independent comparator for donor-reactive sequences. Blood samples were taken pre-transplant, pre-randomization before withdrawal, and post-randomization after full withdrawal or failed withdrawal. Of the eight recipients, three were HCV-positive, while the remaining recipients had been transplanted for non-autoimmune, non-viral indications. Tolerance was defined as complete withdrawal of immunosuppression for at least one year without a rise in liver enzymes beyond twice the upper limit of normal. A cohort of 8 liver transplant recipients was studied, of whom 3 were classified as tolerant and 5 as non-tolerant. The subjects received no induction therapy and were kept on standard immunosuppression until randomization at 12-24 months post-transplant. What the study reported, not specific to this receptor: Donor-reactive sequences declined more than third party-reactive ones, suggesting partial antigen-specific deletion unrelated to withdrawal success. In most of the 8 subjects, circulating donor-reactive CD4 TCRbeta sequences decreased significantly after transplant, regardless of tolerance or HCV status. After accounting for repertoire turnover, donor-reactive detection was significantly reduced in 7 of 8 subjects for CD4 and 8 of 8 for CD8. The conclusions were considered preliminary, being limited by small, heterogeneous patient numbers and non-standardized post-transplant time points. In a couple of subjects, low numbers of available donor cells limited the measurable donor-reactive repertoire. Because allograft tissue specimens were not available, migration of donor-reactive T cells into the graft, rather than deletion, may have occurred.

Comment on this clone: Its cognate antigen has yet to be identified. Per-nucleotide qualities are absent, and no much larger clonotype sits a single base away.

High-throughput TCRbeta CDR3 sequencing of frozen genomic DNA was performed by immunoSEQ, with PCR amplification, mapping, bias correction and internal controls included. As for the authors' bioinformatics: Only productive rearrangements were retained, with each unique TCRbeta sequence defined by its CDR3 nucleotide sequence together with its V and J gene. For classification of a sequence as donor-reactive, at least 5-fold expansion in CFSE-low cells relative to unstimulated pre-transplant cells and a frequency of at least 0.01% were required. Minimum frequency thresholds were set for each subject on the basis of the unstimulated sample with the lowest template count, so that a detection power of at least 90% was ensured. Jensen-Shannon divergence between the top 1000 TCRbeta sequences post- versus pre-transplant served as the measure of repertoire turnover. Changes in detection of donor-reactive sequences were assessed with two-sided Fisher's exact tests. TCRdb carries this immuneACCESS record with in-frame sequences only. Its versions omit some clonotypes, under half of them owing to an unresolved V gene in the studies checked, with the rest unexplained. That table supplies the V and J calls and clone size; D and trimming were determined from the DNA. For this sample the table gives tens of thousands of clones, of which nearly 95% were detected only once. The top ten clonotypes cover more than 0.85% of the sample.

Thawed unstimulated PBMCs were stained for CD3, CD4 and CD8 and FACS-sorted into CD3+CD4+ and CD3+CD8+ populations. All 8 studied subjects were randomized to immunosuppression withdrawal. Genomic DNA was isolated with the Qiagen DNeasy Blood and Tissue Kit. The receptor's source is a human patient who received a liver transplant. After a transplant, certain T cells may trace back to the graft donor. The sample in question was CD4+ T cells from blood, obtained less than 26 months after liver transplant.

The CDR3 protein: CASSPISGAENEQFF. The sequence in DNA is TGTGCCAGCTCACCAATCTCCGGGGCAGAGAATGAGCAGTTCTTC. Rearrangement joined TRBV18 to TRBJ2-1; the D region is possibly TRBD1 or TRBD2, each matching across 5 bases. CDR1 and CDR2, looked up from the germline V gene, are KGHSH and LQKENI. V loses 2 bases of germline sequence and J loses 7 bases, and the interval between the two ends is 15 bases. Reading from cysteine to phenylalanine, the CDR3 counts 15 amino acids. The kept DNA is CDR3 alone, 45 bases in frame from the first base.